This T cell receptor beta chain was observed in a study of T-cell reconstitution after alpha-beta-depleted transplantation in children. Unique molecular identifiers were incorporated when the TCRbeta library was constructed. TCRdb reprocessed the PCR reads via MiXCR and lists one record per CDR3 protein. This table has some 240,000 distinct CDR3 sequences, 9.7% appearing once. Germline V gives CDR1 LGHDT, CDR2 YNNKEL (reference sequence). There are 13 residues in the CDR3. V lost 3 bases and J 5 bases, leaving 10 bases between the germline ends. This clonotype has at least ten counts. Material: PBMCs from the stem cell graft donor, obtained from the stem cell graft. The genes are TRBV3-1 and TRBJ1-1; no definite D call. The sequence came from a human donor who donated a stem cell graft to a child with SCID. This CDR3 reads CASSHGVRTEAFF. CDR3 bases: TGTGCCAGCAGCCATGGGGTTCGGACTGAAGCTTTCTTT.